This is a list of T cell receptor beta chains from one sample in a study of T cell responses to AZD1222 COVID-19 vaccine. Sequencing was performed with immunoSEQ multiplex PCR; in TCRdb, only in-frame clones are kept and a portion is missing. Among more than 85,000 clones listed, about 88% were seen once. The material sequenced was peripheral blood, taken 28 days after the second AZD1222 dose. These receptors came from an adult who received the AZD1222 COVID-19 vaccine. Each CDR3 is given with its conserved first and last residue. D genes are given only for firm matches. Size is stated for part of the rows, as once, few or many counts, or as a class when the clone is expanded.

J | size | D | V | DNA | CDR3
TRBJ2-2 | - | - | TRBV30 | TGTGCCTGGAAATGGGGATCCGGGGAGCTGTTTTTT | CAWKWGSGELFF
TRBJ2-5 | - | - | TRBV5-4 | TGTGCCAGCAGCACGCGGGTACCCCAAGAGACCCAGTACTTC | CASSTRVPQETQYF
TRBJ2-3 | - | TRBD2 | TRBV3-1/TRBV3-2 | TGTGCCAGCAGCCAAGCGGGCGGGAGCACGCAGTATTTT | CASSQAGGSTQYF
TRBJ1-6 | - | - | TRBV9 | TGTGCCAGCAGCGCCACGAGTTCAGGTTTCACCCTCCACTTT | CASSATSSGFTLHF
TRBJ2-1 | few | - | TRBV10-3 | TGTGCCATCAGTGAAGATAGCCGTTATGGGCAGTTCTTC | CAISEDSRYGQFF
TRBJ1-3 | - | TRBD1 | TRBV28 | TGTGCCAGCGTACAGGGGGCGTACGGAAACACCATATATTTT | CASVQGAYGNTIYF
TRBJ1-1 | few | TRBD1 | TRBV5-5 | TGTGCCAGCAGCCCCGACAGGGGGAAGGGCGACACTGAAGCTTTCTTT | CASSPDRGKGDTEAFF
TRBJ2-1 | - | TRBD2 | TRBV6-4 | TGTGCCAGCAGTCGACTAGCGGACGCCTCCTACAATGAGCAGTTCTTC | CASSRLADASYNEQFF
TRBJ2-7 | - | TRBD1 | TRBV3-1/TRBV3-2 | TGTGCCAGCAGCCAAAGGACAGGGACCCACGAGCAGTACTTC | CASSQRTGTHEQYF
TRBJ1-5 | - | - | TRBV5-6 | TGTGCCAGCAGCTTTGGGCAGGGAAACCAGCCCCAGCATTTT | CASSFGQGNQPQHF
TRBJ1-1 | - | - | TRBV6-5 | TGTGCCAGCAGTAGGGAAATTGCCACTGAAGCTTTCTTT | CASSREIATEAFF
TRBJ2-2 | - | - | TRBV12-2 | TGTGCAAGTCGCTTAGCGGACTCTGGGGAGCTGTTTTTT | CASRLADSGELFF
TRBJ1-2 | - | - | TRBV7-9 | TGTGCCAGCAGCCCAACCGAGGATTATGGCTACACCTTC | CASSPTEDYGYTF
TRBJ2-7 | - | TRBD1 | TRBV6-5 | TGTGCCAGCAGTAATCCGGGACAGGGGGCCTACGAGCAGTACTTC | CASSNPGQGAYEQYF
TRBJ1-2 | - | - | TRBV9 | TGTGCCAGCAGCGTACGGGAACAGGGCTATGGCTACACCTTC | CASSVREQGYGYTF
TRBJ1-3 | - | - | TRBV3-1/TRBV3-2 | TGTGCCAGCAGCCAAGAGTGGAGCTCTGGAAACACCATATATTTT | CASSQEWSSGNTIYF
TRBJ2-7 | - | - | TRBV7-8 | TGTGCCAGCAGCCGCCGCGCCTACGAGCAGTACTTC | CASSRRAYEQYF
TRBJ2-7 | - | - | TRBV2 | TGTGCCAGCAGTGAAGGGGCTTCCTTGAGCTCCTACGAGCAGTACTTC | CASSEGASLSSYEQYF
TRBJ2-3 | - | TRBD2 | TRBV5-6 | TGTGCCAGCAGCAGACTAGCGACTAGCACAGATACGCAGTATTTT | CASSRLATSTDTQYF
TRBJ2-1 | - | TRBD2 | TRBV2 | TGTGCCAGCAGGGGGGAGGGGACTCATACGTTCTTC | CASRGEGTHTFF
TRBJ2-1 | - | TRBD2 | TRBV7-3 | TGTGCCAGCAGCTTAGCCGGGACTAGCGGGAGGTTCAATGAGCAGTTCTTC | CASSLAGTSGRFNEQFF
TRBJ2-5 | - | - | TRBV3-1/TRBV3-2 | TGTGCCAGCAGCCGTCAAGAGACCCAGTACTTC | CASSRQETQYF
TRBJ2-1 | - | TRBD2 | TRBV7-9 | TGTGCCAGCAGCTCCTCGCGGAGCGGGAGGAGTGGTTACAATGAGCAGTTCTTC | CASSSSRSGRSGYNEQFF
TRBJ2-2 | - | TRBD2 | TRBV28 | TGTGCCAGCAGCCACCTAGCGGACTCCCCATCCGGGGAGCTGTTTTTT | CASSHLADSPSGELFF
TRBJ1-1 | - | - | TRBV28 | TGTGCCAGCATGCAGGGACTCGTTTTCTTT | CASMQGLVFF
TRBJ2-5 | - | - | TRBV24-1 | TGTGCCACCAGTGATGTTGGGGGAGTCCAAGAGACCCAGTACTTC | CATSDVGGVQETQYF
TRBJ2-3 | - | - | TRBV2 | TGTGCCAGCAGTGTGGGACTGGCCCGCGCAGATACGCAGTATTTT | CASSVGLARADTQYF
TRBJ2-3 | - | - | TRBV6-4 | TGTGCCAGCAGTGACTCTTTTGGGGGTACGCAGTATTTT | CASSDSFGGTQYF
TRBJ2-7 | - | - | TRBV28 | TGTGCCAGCAGTTCTACACCCAACTACGAGCAGTACTTC | CASSSTPNYEQYF
TRBJ1-1 | - | - | TRBV7-9 | TGTGCCAGCAGCTTTGCGGTGGGGGCGACCACTGAAGCTTTCTTT | CASSFAVGATTEAFF
TRBJ1-2 | - | - | TRBV28 | TGTGCCAGCAGTTACGACACGGGCTACACCTTC | CASSYDTGYTF
TRBJ2-7 | - | - | TRBV7-3 | TGCGCCAGCAGCTTAGATGGGTCCTCCTACGAGCAGTACTTC | CASSLDGSSYEQYF
TRBJ1-1 | - | - | TRBV6-1 | TGTGCCAGCAGTGAAAGAGTGTGGGCTTTCTTT | CASSERVWAFF
TRBJ2-1 | - | TRBD2 | TRBV14 | TGTGCCAGCAGCCTTAGCGGGAGAGAGCAGTTCTTC | CASSLSGREQFF
TRBJ1-2 | many | - | TRBV25-1 | TGTGCCAGCAGTGAAGTCGGTGGCTACACCTTC | CASSEVGGYTF
TRBJ2-2 | - | - | TRBV11-3 | TGTGCCAGCAGCTTAGAGGGGGCGAGGGACACCGGGGAGCTGTTTTTT | CASSLEGARDTGELFF
TRBJ1-2 | - | TRBD1 | TRBV30 | TGTGCCTGGCAGACACAGGGGGGTGGCTACACCTTC | CAWQTQGGGYTF
TRBJ1-2 | - | - | TRBV28 | TGTGCCAGCAGTTTACCGGAGTATGGCTACACCTTC | CASSLPEYGYTF
TRBJ1-5 | - | - | TRBV2 | TGTGCCAGCAGGACCCGAGGCGGGGTCGGTCAGCCCCAGCATTTT | CASRTRGGVGQPQHF
TRBJ1-1 | - | - | TRBV27 | TGTGCCAGCAGGAAAAGTTTGAACACTGAAGCTTTCTTT | CASRKSLNTEAFF